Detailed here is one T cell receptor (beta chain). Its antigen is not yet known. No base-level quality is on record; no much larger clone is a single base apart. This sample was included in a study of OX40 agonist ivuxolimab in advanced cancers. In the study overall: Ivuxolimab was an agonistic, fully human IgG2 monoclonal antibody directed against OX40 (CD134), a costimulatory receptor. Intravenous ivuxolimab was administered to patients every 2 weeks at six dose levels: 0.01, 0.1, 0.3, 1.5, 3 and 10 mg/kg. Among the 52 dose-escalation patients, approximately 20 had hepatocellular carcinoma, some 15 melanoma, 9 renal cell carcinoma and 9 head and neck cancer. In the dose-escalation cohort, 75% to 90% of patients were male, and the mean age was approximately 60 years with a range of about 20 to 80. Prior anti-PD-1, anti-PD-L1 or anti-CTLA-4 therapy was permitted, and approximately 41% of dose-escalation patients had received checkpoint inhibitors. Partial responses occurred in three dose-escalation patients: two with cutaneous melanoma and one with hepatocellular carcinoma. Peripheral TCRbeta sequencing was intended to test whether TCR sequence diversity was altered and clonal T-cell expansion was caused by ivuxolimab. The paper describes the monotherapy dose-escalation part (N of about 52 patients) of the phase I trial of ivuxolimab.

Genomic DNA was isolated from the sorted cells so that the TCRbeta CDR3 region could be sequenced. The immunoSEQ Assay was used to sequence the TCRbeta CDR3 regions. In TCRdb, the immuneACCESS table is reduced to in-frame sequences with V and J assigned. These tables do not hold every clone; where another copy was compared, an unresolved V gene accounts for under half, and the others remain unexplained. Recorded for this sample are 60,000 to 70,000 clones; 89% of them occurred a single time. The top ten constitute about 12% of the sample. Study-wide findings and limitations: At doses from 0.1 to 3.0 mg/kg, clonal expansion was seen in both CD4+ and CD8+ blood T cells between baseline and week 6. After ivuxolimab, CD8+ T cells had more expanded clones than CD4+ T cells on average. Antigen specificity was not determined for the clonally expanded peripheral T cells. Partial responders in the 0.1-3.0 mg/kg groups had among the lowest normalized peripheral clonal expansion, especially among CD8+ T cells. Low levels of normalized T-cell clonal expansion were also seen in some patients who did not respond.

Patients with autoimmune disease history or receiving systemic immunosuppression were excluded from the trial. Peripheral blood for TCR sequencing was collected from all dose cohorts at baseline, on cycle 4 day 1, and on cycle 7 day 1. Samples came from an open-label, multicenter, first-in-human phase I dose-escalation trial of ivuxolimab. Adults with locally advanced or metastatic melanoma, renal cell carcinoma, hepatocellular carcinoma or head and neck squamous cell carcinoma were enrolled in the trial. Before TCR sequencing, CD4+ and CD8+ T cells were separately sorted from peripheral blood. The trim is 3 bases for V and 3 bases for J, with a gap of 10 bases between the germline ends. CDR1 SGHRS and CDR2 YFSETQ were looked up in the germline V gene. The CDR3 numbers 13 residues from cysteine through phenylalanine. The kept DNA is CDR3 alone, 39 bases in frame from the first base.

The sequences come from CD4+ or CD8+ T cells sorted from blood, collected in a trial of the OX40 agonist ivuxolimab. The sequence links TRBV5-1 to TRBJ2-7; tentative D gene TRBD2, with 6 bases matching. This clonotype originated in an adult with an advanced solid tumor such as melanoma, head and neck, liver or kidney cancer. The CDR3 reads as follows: CASSSGSGYEQYF. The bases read TGCGCCAGCAGCTCAGGTAGCGGCTACGAGCAGTACTTC.